The T cell receptor beta chain under discussion was sequenced for a study of blood T cell repertoires in COVID-19. Looking at the study overall: T cells, B-cell-depleted T cells, or PBMCs supplied cDNA or gDNA.

With V trimmed by 4 bases and J by 4 bases, 2 bases remained unmatched. This CDR3 is 13 amino acids long. Germline values: CDR1 MNHEY, CDR2 SVGAGI. Original analysis: Estimates of nucleated cell counts were drawn from the amplification of reference gene primers. The repertoire was sequenced with immunoSEQ multiplex PCR; TCRdb's copy has only in-frame clones and lacks some. V and J calls plus clone size are reproduced from that table; the DNA served to infer D and trimming. The table has around 130,000 clones, 60% to 85% seen once; the top ten hold roughly 15%. Sample: peripheral blood. The chain uses TRBV6-5 and TRBJ1-2; 8 bases line up with TRBD1. This receptor was taken from a man between 50 and 59 years old with acute or convalescent COVID-19. The CDR3 reads CASSSDRVYGYTF. CDR3 DNA: TGTGCCAGCAGTTCGGACAGGGTCTATGGCTACACCTTC.